One sample yielded the 15 T cell receptor beta chains listed below, sequenced in a study of naive and memory T cell subsets. The beta constant-region primer was an equimolar mix of two oligonucleotides covering TRBC1 and TRBC2. TCRdb fed the UMI-ligation and nested PCR reads into MiXCR, producing one record per CDR3 protein. The sample carries roughly 40,000 distinct CDR3 sequences, approximately 12% recorded once. Sequenced input: effector memory CD4+ T cells from blood. Subset of the sample: effector memory, CD45RA- CD27-. These receptors originate from a human donor in good health.

This clonotype was seen repeatedly, ten times or more. The chain carries TRBV6-1 and TRBJ2-2; D ambiguous. Germline CDR1 is MNHNS and CDR2 is SASEGT. CDR3 size: 14 residues. V dropped 7 bases and J dropped 1 base, with 10 bases sitting between them. The CDR3 DNA reads as TGTGCCAGCATAGGGTGGGAGAACACCGGGGAGCTGTTTTTT. Its translation is CASIGWENTGELFF.

This clonotype has a handful of counts. The genes are TRBV5-4 and TRBJ2-7; TRBD1 aligns across 8 bases. The CDR3 consists of 14 residues. The ends lost 4 bases at V and 2 bases at J; junction bases unmatched: 5. Germline CDR1 and CDR2: SGHNT and YYREEE (reference sequence). In nucleotides, the CDR3 is TGTGCCAGCAGCGCGGGACAGGATACCTACGAGCAGTACTTC. Translated: CASSAGQDTYEQYF.

This clonotype has only a few counts. The rearrangement uses TRBV19 and TRBJ2-7; 9 bases agree with TRBD1. Trimming removed 5 bases from V and 6 bases from J; junction bases left unmatched: 8. The CDR3 loop spans 14 amino acids. Looked up from germline, CDR1 is LNHDA and CDR2 is SQIVND (reference sequence). The CDR3: CASSEPGQGPEQYF. CDR3 bases: TGTGCCAGTAGTGAACCGGGACAGGGACCCGAGCAGTACTTC.

This clonotype was seen more than once but under ten times. The chain carries TRBV6-5 and TRBJ2-1; D remains unclear. The V end was cut by 0 bases, the J end by 6 bases, with 12 bases between. There are 15 residues in the CDR3. Looked up from germline, CDR1 is MNHEY and CDR2 is SVGAGI. Written as DNA, the CDR3 is TGTGCCAGCAGTTACTCGGTTGCGGTCGGCAATGAGCAGTTCTTC. It translates to CASSYSVAVGNEQFF.

V and J are TRBV4-2 and TRBJ2-3, with D perhaps matching TRBD1 or TRBD2 (5 bases each). From germline, CDR1 is LGHNA and CDR2 YNFKEQ. V was shortened by 4 bases and J by 6 bases, with 17 bases between the two germline ends. This CDR3 is built from 15 residues. The CDR3 spells CASSPLGLAGDTQYF. CDR3 DNA: TGTGCCAGCAGCCCTCTAGGGCTAGCAGGGGATACGCAGTATTTT.

The J gene is TRBJ2-7, the V gene TRBV6-5; D is unclear. Germline CDR1 reads MNHEY; CDR2 reads SVGAGI. There are 13 residues in the CDR3. The V end lost 6 bases, the J end lost 3 bases, and 12 bases lay between the germline ends. The CDR3 loop is CASRLNNYYEQYF. As DNA, the CDR3 is TGTGCCAGCAGACTAAACAATTACTACGAGCAGTACTTC.

This clonotype was seen at least ten times. The chain combines TRBV7-3 with TRBJ2-4; the match to TRBD1 covers 12 bases. Germline trimming cut 4 bases from V and 9 bases from J; bases unmatched to any gene: 7. The CDR3 is 15 residues long. Germline CDR1 SGHTA, CDR2 FQGTGA. This chain's CDR3 is CASSSPGQGASIQYF. In DNA, the CDR3 is TGTGCCAGCAGCTCACCGGGACAGGGGGCCTCCATTCAGTACTTC.

The V and J genes are TRBV6-2 or TRBV6-3 and TRBJ2-1; 11 nucleotides align to TRBD2. This CDR3 comprises 20 residues. Germline V gives CDR1 MNHEY, CDR2 SVGEGT. Losses at the gene ends were 1 base for V and 2 bases for J; bases not matched to a gene: 13. The chain's CDR3 is CASSYYLAGGPQGTYNEQFF. CDR3 DNA: TGTGCCAGCAGTTACTATTTAGCGGGAGGGCCCCAGGGGACCTACAATGAGCAGTTCTTC.

The rearrangement joins TRBV5-5 to TRBJ2-1, with 12 bases lining up with TRBD2. This CDR3 spans 15 amino acids. V shed 1 base, J shed 7 bases, and the junction held 3 bases outside the gene matches. CDR1 is SGHKS, CDR2 YYEKEE, per germline (reference sequence). CDR3 nucleotide sequence: TGTGCCAGCAGCTTGAGACTAGCGGGAGTAAATGAGCAGTTCTTC. It translates to CASSLRLAGVNEQFF.

V gene TRBV4-1 combines with J gene TRBJ2-1, with a weak D call TRBD2 (8 bases). This CDR3 is 15 amino acids long. V gave up 6 bases and J gave up 4 bases, with 16 bases separating them. CDR1 is MGHRA and CDR2 is YSYEKL in the germline V gene. The CDR3: CASSSGTATYNEQFF. CDR3 sequence (DNA): TGCGCCAGCAGTAGCGGGACAGCTACTTACAATGAGCAGTTCTTC.

The chain has TRBV5-1 and TRBJ2-1, with 8 bases identical to TRBD2. CDR1 SGHRS and CDR2 YFSETQ come from the germline V gene. Germline trimming cut 4 bases from V and 5 bases from J; bases unmatched to any gene: 11. This CDR3 has 16 residues. The CDR3 spells CASSPKSGSNHNEQFF. CDR3 DNA: TGCGCCAGCAGCCCTAAAAGCGGGAGTAACCACAATGAGCAGTTCTTC.

This clonotype showed up many times. This chain uses TRBV20-1 with TRBJ2-7; a possible D gene is TRBD2 (7 bases). Looked up from germline, CDR1 is DFQATT and CDR2 is SNEGSKA (reference sequence). The V end was cut by 7 bases, the J end by 2 bases, with 12 bases between. This CDR3 has 12 residues. CDR3 amino acids: CSGEGETYEQYF. The CDR3 DNA is TGCAGTGGGGAGGGGGAGACCTACGAGCAGTACTTC.

CDR3 coding DNA: TGTGCCAGCAGCCACAGGCGCCTGGGTGGCTACACCTTC. Protein product: CASSHRRLGGYTF. This sequence joins TRBV12-3 or TRBV12-4 and TRBJ1-2; D perhaps matches TRBD1 (5 bases). The CDR3 consists of 13 residues. Trimming removed 6 bases from V and 7 bases from J, with 15 bases in between.

This clonotype appeared a few times. The genes are TRBV7-3 and TRBJ2-1; D may be TRBD2 (5 bases). Trimming took off 1 base at V and 6 bases at J, with 10 bases between the two ends. From germline, CDR1 is SGHTA and CDR2 FQGTGA. This CDR3 is 14 amino acids long. The CDR3 DNA is TGTGCCAGCAGCTTAATGGGAGTGGGCAATGAGCAGTTCTTC. The encoded protein is CASSLMGVGNEQFF.

As DNA, the CDR3 is TGTGCCAGCAGTGAAGACAGGGCACCTGAAGCTTTCTTT. It is translated as CASSEDRAPEAFF. The chain links TRBV6-1 to TRBJ1-1, with a possible D match to TRBD1 (6 bases). V lost 1 base and J lost 6, with 9 bases in between. CDR3 length: 13 amino acids. The germline gives CDR1 MNHNS, CDR2 SASEGT.